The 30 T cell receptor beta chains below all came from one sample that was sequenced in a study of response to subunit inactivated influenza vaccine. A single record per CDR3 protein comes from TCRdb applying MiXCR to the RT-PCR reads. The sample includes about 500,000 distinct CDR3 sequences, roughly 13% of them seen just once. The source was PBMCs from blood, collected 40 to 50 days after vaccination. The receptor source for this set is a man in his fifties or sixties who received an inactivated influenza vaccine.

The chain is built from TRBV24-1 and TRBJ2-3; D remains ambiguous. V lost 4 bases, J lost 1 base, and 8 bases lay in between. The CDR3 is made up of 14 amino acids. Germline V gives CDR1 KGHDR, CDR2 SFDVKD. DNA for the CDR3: TGTGCCACCAGTGAGCACAAGGGCACAGATACGCAGTATTTT. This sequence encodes CATSEHKGTDTQYF.

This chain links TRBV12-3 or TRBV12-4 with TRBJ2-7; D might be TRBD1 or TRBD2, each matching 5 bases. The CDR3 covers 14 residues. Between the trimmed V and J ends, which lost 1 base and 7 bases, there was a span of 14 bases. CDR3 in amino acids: CASSLGDGWAEQYF. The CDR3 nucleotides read TGTGCCAGCAGTTTAGGGGACGGATGGGCTGAGCAGTACTTC.

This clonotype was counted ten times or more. For the CDR3, the DNA is TGCAGCGTTTCGGGGACTAGCGGGAGTTACAATGAGCAGTTCTTC. Its protein product is CSVSGTSGSYNEQFF. V gene TRBV29-1 combines with J gene TRBJ2-1; the match to TRBD2 covers 14 bases. The V gene's germline CDR1 is SQVTM and CDR2 ANQGSEA. The ends lost 5 bases at V and 4 bases at J; junction bases unmatched: 4. The CDR3 runs 15 residues.

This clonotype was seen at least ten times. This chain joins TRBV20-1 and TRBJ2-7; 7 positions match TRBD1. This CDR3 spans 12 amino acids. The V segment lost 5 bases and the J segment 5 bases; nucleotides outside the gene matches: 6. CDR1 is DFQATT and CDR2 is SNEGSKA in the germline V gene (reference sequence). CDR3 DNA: TGCAGTGCTCCCGGACAGGTCGACGAGCAGTACTTC. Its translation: CSAPGQVDEQYF.

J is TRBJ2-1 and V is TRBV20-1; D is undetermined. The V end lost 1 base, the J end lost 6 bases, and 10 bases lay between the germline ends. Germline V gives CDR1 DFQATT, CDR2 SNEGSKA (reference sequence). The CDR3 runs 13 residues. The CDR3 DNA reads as TGCAGTGCTAGAGGGAACAGCCCCAATGAGCAGTTCTTC. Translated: CSARGNSPNEQFF.

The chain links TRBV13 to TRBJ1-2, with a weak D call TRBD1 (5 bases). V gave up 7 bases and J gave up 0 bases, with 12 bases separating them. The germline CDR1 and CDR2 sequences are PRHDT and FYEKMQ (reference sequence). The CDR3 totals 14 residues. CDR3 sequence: CASKRAGPNYGYTF. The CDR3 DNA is TGTGCCAGCAAACGAGCAGGGCCTAACTATGGCTACACCTTC.

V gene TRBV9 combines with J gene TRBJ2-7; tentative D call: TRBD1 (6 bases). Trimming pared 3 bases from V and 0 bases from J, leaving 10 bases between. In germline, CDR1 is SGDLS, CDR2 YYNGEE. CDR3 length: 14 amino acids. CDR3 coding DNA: TGTGCCAGCAGCGCATCGACAGGCTCCTACGAGCAGTACTTC. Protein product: CASSASTGSYEQYF.

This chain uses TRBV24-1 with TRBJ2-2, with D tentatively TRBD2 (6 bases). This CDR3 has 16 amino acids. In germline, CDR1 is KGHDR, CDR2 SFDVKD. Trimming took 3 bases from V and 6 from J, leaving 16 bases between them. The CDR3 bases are TGTGCCACCAGTGATCCGGCGGGGAAGAAGCCCGGGGAGCTGTTTTTT. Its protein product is CATSDPAGKKPGELFF.

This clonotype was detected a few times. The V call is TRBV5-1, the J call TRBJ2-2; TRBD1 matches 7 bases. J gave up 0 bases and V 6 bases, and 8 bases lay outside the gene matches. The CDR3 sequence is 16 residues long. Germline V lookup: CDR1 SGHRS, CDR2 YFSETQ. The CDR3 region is CASNGPGQTNTGELFF. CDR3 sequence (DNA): TGCGCCAGCAACGGACCGGGACAGACGAACACCGGGGAGCTGTTTTTT.

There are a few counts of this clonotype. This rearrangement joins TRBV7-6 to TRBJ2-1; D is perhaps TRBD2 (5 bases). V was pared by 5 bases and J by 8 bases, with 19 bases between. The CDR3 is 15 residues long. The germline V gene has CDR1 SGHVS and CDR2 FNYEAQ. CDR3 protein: CASSGGRILGDEQFF. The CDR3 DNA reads TGTGCCAGCAGCGGAGGACGGATACTTGGGGATGAGCAGTTCTTC.

The CDR3: CSVVSQLYNEQFF. The CDR3 DNA reads TGCAGCGTTGTTAGTCAGCTCTACAATGAGCAGTTCTTC. The V call is TRBV29-1, the J call TRBJ2-1; D gene uncertain. The germline CDR1 and CDR2 sequences are SQVTM and ANQGSEA. Trimming took off 4 bases at V and 3 bases at J, with 10 bases between the two ends. The CDR3 is 13 residues long.

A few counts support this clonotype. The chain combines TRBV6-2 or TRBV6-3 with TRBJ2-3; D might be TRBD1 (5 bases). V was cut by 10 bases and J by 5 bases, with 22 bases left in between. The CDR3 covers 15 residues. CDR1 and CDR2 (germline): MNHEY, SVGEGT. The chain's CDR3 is CAISKLDTLVDTQYF. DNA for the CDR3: TGTGCCATCTCCAAACTGGACACCCTGGTAGATACGCAGTATTTT.

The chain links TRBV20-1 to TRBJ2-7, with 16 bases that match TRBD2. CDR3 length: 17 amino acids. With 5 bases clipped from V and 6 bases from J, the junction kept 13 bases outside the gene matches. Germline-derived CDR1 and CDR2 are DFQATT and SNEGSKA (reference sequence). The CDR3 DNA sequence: TGCAGTGCTTGCCGAGCCGGGACTAGCGGGAGGGCCATCGAGCAGTACTTC. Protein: CSACRAGTSGRAIEQYF.

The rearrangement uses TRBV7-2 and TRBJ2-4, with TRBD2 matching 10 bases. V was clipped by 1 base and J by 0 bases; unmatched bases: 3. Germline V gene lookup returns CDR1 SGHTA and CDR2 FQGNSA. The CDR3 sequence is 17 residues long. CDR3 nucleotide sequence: TGTGCCAGCAGCTTAGTTAGCGGGAGGCTAGCCAAAAACATTCAGTACTTC. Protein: CASSLVSGRLAKNIQYF. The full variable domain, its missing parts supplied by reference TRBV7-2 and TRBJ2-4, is GAGVSQSPSNKVTEKGKDVELRCDPISGHTALYWYRQSLGQGLEFLIYFQGNSAPDKSGLPSDRFSAERTGGSVSTLTIQRTQQEDSAVYLCASSLVSGRLAKNIQYFGAGTRLSVL.

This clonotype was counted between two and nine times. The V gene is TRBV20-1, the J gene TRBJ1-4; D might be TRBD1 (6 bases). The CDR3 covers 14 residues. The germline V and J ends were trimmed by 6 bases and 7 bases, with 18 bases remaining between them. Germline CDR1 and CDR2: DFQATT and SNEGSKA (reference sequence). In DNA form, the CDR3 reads TGCAGTGCCACCGAAACAGGGATGGGTGAAAAACTGTTTTTT. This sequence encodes CSATETGMGEKLFF.

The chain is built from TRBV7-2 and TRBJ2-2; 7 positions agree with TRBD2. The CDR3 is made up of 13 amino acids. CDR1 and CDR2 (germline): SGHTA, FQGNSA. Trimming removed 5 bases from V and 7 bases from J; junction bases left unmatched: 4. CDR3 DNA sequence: TGTGCCAGCAGCCCCCGGGGGGTCGGGGAGCTGTTTTTT. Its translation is CASSPRGVGELFF.

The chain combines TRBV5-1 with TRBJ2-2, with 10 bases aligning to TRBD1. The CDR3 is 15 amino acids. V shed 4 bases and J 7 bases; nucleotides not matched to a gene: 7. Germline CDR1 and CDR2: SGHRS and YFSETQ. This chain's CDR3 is CASSKRQGADGELFF. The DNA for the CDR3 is TGCGCCAGCAGCAAAAGACAGGGGGCCGACGGGGAGCTGTTTTTT. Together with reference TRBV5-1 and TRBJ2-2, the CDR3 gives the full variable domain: KAGVTQTPRYLIKTRGQQVTLSCSPISGHRSVSWYQQTPGQGLQFLFEYFSETQRNKGNFPGRFSGRQFSNSRSEMNVSTLELGDSALYLCASSKRQGADGELFFGEGSRLTVL.

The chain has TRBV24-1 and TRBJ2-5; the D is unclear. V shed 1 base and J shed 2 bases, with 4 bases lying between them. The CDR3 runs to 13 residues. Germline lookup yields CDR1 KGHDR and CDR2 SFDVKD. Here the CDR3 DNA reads TGTGCCACCAGTGATTTCAGGCAAGAGACCCAGTACTTC. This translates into CATSDFRQETQYF.

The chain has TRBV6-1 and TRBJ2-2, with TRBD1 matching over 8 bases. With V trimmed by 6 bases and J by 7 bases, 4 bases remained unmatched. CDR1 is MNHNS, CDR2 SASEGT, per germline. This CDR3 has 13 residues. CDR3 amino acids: CASSRTGYGELFF. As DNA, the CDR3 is TGTGCCAGCAGCCGGACAGGGTACGGGGAGCTGTTTTTT.

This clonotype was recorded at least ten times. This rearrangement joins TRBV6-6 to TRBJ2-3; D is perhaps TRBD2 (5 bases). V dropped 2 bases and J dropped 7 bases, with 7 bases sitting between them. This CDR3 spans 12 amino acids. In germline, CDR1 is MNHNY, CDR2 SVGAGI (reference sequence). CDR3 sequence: CASSYAGNTQYF. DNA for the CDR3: TGTGCCAGCAGTTACGCCGGGAATACGCAGTATTTT.

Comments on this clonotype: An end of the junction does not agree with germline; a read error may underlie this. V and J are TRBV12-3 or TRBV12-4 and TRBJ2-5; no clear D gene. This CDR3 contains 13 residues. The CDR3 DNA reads TGTACCAGCAGTTTTGTAGCCTCAGAGACCCAGTACTTC. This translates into CTSSFVASETQYF.

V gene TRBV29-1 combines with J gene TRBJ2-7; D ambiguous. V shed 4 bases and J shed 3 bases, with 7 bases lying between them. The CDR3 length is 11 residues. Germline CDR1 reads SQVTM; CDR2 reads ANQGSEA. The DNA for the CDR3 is TGCAGCGTTGGGTCCAACTACGAGCAGTACTTC. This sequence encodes CSVGSNYEQYF.

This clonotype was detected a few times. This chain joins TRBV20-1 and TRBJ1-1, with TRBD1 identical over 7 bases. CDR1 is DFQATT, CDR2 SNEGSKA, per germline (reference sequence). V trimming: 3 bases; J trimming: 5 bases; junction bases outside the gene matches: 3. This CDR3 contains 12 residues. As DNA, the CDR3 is TGCAGTGCTAGGGGACAGAGAACTGAAGCTTTCTTT. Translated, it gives CSARGQRTEAFF.

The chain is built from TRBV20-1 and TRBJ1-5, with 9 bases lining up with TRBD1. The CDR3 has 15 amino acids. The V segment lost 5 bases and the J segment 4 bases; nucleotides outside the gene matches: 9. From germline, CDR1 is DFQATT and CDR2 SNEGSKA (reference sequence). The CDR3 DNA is TGCAGTGCTCCTAAAGCCGGGACAGGGAATCAGCCCCAGCATTTT. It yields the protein CSAPKAGTGNQPQHF.

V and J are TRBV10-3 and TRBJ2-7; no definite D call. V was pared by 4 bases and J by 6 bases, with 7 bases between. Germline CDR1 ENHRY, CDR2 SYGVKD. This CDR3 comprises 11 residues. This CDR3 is CAISASIEQYF. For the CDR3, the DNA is TGTGCCATCAGTGCCAGTATCGAGCAGTACTTC.

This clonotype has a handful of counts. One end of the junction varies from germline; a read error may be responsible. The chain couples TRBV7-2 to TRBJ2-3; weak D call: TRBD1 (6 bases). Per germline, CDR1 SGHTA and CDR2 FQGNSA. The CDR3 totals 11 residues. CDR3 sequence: CASSSPGHALF. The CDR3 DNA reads TGTGCCAGCAGCTCCCCGGGACACGCTCTTTTT.

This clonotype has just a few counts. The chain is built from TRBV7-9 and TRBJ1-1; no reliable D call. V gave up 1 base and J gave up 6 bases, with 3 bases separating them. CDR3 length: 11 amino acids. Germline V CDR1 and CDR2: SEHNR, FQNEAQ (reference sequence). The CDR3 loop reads CASSLVAEAFF. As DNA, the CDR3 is TGTGCCAGCAGCTTAGTAGCTGAAGCTTTCTTT.

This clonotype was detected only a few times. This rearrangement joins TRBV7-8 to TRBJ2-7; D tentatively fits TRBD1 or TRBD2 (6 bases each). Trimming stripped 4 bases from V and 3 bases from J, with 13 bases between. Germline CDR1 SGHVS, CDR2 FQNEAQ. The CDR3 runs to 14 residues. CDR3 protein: CASSSPGEVYEQYF. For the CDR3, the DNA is TGTGCCAGCAGCTCCCCAGGGGAGGTCTACGAGCAGTACTTC.

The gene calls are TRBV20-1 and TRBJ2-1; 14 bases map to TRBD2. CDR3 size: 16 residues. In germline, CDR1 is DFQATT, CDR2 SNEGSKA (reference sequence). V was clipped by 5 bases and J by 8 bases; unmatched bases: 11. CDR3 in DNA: TGCAGTGCTCCCCACCTGACTAGCGGGAGGGGCTATGAGCAGTTCTTC. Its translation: CSAPHLTSGRGYEQFF.

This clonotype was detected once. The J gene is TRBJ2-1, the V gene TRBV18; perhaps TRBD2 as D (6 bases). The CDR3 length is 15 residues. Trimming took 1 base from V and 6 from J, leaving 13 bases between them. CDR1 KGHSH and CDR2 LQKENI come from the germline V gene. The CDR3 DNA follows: TGTGCCAGCTCACCACGGTCGGGAGCGGCCAATGAGCAGTTCTTC. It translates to CASSPRSGAANEQFF.